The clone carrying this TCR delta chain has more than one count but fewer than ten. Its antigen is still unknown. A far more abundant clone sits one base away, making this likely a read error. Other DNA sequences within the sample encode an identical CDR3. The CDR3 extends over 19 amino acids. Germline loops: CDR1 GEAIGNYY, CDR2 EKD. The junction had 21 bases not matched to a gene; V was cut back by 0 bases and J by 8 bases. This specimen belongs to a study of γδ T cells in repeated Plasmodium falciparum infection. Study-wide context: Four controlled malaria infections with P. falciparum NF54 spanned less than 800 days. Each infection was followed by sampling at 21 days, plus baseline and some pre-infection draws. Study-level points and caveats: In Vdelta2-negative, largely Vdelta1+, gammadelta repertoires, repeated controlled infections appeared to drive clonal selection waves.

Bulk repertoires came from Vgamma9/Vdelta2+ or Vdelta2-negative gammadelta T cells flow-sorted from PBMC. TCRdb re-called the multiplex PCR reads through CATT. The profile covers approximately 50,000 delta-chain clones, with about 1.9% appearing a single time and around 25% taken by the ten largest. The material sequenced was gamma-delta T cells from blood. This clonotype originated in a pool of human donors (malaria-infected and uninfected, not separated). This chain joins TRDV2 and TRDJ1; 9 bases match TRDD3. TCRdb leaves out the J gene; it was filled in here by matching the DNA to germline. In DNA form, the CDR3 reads TGTGCCTGTGACACCGTTGGGGTAGGGGATACGGGAAATGAGGTAAAACTCATCTTT. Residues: CACDTVGVGDTGNEVKLIF.